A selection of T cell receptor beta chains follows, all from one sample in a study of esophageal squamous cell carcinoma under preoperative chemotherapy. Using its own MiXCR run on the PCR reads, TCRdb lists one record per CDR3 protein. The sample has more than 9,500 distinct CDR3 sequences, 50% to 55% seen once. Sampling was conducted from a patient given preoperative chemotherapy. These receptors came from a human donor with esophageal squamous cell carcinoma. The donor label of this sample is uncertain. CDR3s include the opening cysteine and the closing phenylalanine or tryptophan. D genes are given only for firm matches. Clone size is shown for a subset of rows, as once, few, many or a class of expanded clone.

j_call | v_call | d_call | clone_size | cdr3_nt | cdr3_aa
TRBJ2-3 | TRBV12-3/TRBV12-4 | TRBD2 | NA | TGTGCCAGCAGCGGCGGACTAGCGGGAGAATCCGAAGATACGCAGTATTTT | CASSGGLAGESEDTQYF
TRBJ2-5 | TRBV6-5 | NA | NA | TGTGCCAGCAGTAACCAAAGGCCGGAGACCCAGTACTTC | CASSNQRPETQYF
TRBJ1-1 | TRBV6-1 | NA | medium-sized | TGTGCCAGCAGTGTAACAGGAGCAGCGAACACTGAAGCTTTCTTT | CASSVTGAANTEAFF
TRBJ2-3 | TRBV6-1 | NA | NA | TGTGCGGGCAGGGAAGATGAAGATACGCAGTATTTT | CAGREDEDTQYF
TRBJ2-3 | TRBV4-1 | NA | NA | TGCGCCAGCGGGCGAGCTAGCACAGATACGCAGTATTTT | CASGRASTDTQYF
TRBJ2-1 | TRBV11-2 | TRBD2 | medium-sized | TGTGCCAGCAGCTTTGGACTAGCGGGAGGATATGAGCAGTTCTTC | CASSFGLAGGYEQFF
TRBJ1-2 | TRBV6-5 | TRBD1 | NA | TGTGCCAGCAGTTTGACAGGGGGCGCTTTCGGCTACACCTTC | CASSLTGGAFGYTF
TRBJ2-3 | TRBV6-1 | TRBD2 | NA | TGTGCCAGCAGACTGGGGACTAGCGGGAGGTCTAGCACAGATACGCAGTATTTT | CASRLGTSGRSSTDTQYF
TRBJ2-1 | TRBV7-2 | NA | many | TGTGCCAGCCCGGGACTCTTCTACAATGAGCAGTTCTTC | CASPGLFYNEQFF
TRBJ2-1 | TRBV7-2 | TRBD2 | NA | TGTGCCAGCAGCCGTAGCGGGAGAAGGTCCTACAATGAGCAGTTCTTC | CASSRSGRRSYNEQFF
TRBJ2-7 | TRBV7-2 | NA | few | TGTGCCAGCAGCTTAGGTTCAGGACGAAACGAGCAGTACTTC | CASSLGSGRNEQYF
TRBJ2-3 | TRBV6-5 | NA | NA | TGTGCCAGCAGTTCGGGGCTGTCAGGTAAAAACATGCAGTATTTT | CASSSGLSGKNMQYF
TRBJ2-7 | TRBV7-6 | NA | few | TGTGCCAGCAGTAGAGGGACCGCCAACAATGAGCAGTACTTC | CASSRGTANNEQYF